The rows below give T cell receptor beta chains drawn from one sample of a study of blood T cells in healthy people across ages. TCRdb passed the 5' RACE reads through MiXCR, listing each CDR3 protein once. The sample lists roughly 1.5 million distinct CDR3 sequences, about 42% occurring once. The sequencing sample was made of blood. These receptors all stem from a woman aged 18-29 years in good health. Each CDR3 is given with its conserved first and last residue. The order of the fields is J gene, D gene, clone size, V gene, CDR3 DNA, CDR3 protein. The D gene is left open where the match is weak. Clone size is given for some rows only: seen once, a few or many times, or a class if the clone is expanded.

>TRBJ1-6|-|-|TRBV4-3
TGCGCCAGCAGCCAAGATTGGGCCAGCGGTCCTAATTCACCCCTCCACTTT
CASSQDWASGPNSPLHF
>TRBJ1-5|-|-|TRBV30
TGTGCCTGGAGTGTAGGTTCTTCAGCGGGGGCCCTCAATCAGCCCCAGCATTTT
CAWSVGSSAGALNQPQHF
>TRBJ2-7|TRBD1|-|TRBV7-9
TGTGCCAGCAGCACCGGGACAGTCCACGAGCAGTACTTC
CASSTGTVHEQYF
>TRBJ2-3|TRBD1|-|TRBV12-3/TRBV12-4
TGTGCCAGCAGTTTAGGCAGGGGGATCACAGATACGCAGTATTTT
CASSLGRGITDTQYF
>TRBJ1-1|-|-|TRBV6-2/TRBV6-3
TGTGCCAGCCTGGACAGCAGGTTCACTGAAGCTTTCTTT
CASLDSRFTEAFF
>TRBJ2-3|-|-|TRBV4-1
TGCGCCAGCAGCCAACTGCTTGTCACAGATACGCAGTATTTT
CASSQLLVTDTQYF
>TRBJ2-7|TRBD1|few|TRBV5-1
TGCGCCAGCAGCGCTGGGGACAGGGCCCACGAGCAGTACTTC
CASSAGDRAHEQYF
>TRBJ1-5|-|-|TRBV10-3
TGTGCCATCAGTGAGTACGCAAGGGACGGCAATCAGCCCCAGCATTTT
CAISEYARDGNQPQHF
>TRBJ2-7|-|many|TRBV29-1
TGCAGCGTTCCTGGGTTTAGCGGTTCCTACGAGCAGTACTTC
CSVPGFSGSYEQYF
>TRBJ2-1|-|-|TRBV12-3/TRBV12-4
TGTGCCAGCACCAAGGGGTCCCCTGAGCAGTTCTTC
CASTKGSPEQFF
>TRBJ2-3|TRBD1|few|TRBV28
TGTGCCAGCGGTGACAGGGCGCTCACAGATACGCAGTATTTT
CASGDRALTDTQYF
>TRBJ1-1|-|-|TRBV20-1
TGCAGTTTGCTAGATAAGGGTCGCCCCCACACTGAAGCTTTCTTT
CSLLDKGRPHTEAFF
>TRBJ2-7|-|-|TRBV20-1
TGCAGTGCTAGCTTCCCCTGGCTAGCTCGGGAGCAGTACTTC
CSASFPWLAREQYF
>TRBJ2-5|-|few|TRBV6-4
TGTGCCAGCAGTGTTCTAGAAGGGCACTTTGAGCAGTACTTC
CASSVLEGHFEQYF
>TRBJ2-7|TRBD2|few|TRBV2
TGTGCCAGCAGTTTCCTAGCGGGTCAGACCTACGAGCAGTACTTC
CASSFLAGQTYEQYF
>TRBJ2-1|-|-|TRBV29-1
TGCAACGTCGAGGATTTAGAGCAGTTCTTC
CNVEDLEQFF
>TRBJ2-1|-|-|TRBV9
TGTGCCAGCAGCGTAGTAGGGAGAAGTGAGCAGTTCTTC
CASSVVGRSEQFF
>TRBJ1-2|TRBD1|-|TRBV14
TGTGCCAGCAGCCACCGGACAGGAAGGCTTAACTATGGCTACACCTTC
CASSHRTGRLNYGYTF
>TRBJ2-1|TRBD2|-|TRBV11-2
TGTGCCAGCAGCTTAGAGCGGGGGAGCGCGAATGAGCAGTTCTTC
CASSLERGSANEQFF
>TRBJ2-1|-|few|TRBV24-1
TGTGCCACCAGTGATTTTAGCGGAGACAATGAGCAGTTCTTC
CATSDFSGDNEQFF
>TRBJ1-1|-|few|TRBV7-9
TGTGCCTTCGGTTTGCGGGGGACTGAAGCTTTCTTT
CAFGLRGTEAFF
>TRBJ2-7|-|-|TRBV28
TGTGCCAGCAGTTTAGAGAGGCGCGGTCCCTACGAGCAGTACTTC
CASSLERRGPYEQYF
>TRBJ2-5|-|few|TRBV20-1
TGCAGTGCCCCCTCGACTAGGCAGGTTACGGAGACCCAGTACTTC
CSAPSTRQVTETQYF
>TRBJ2-1|-|few|TRBV29-1
TGCAGCGTTGTCCTCCCGAGCTCCTACAATGAGCAGTTCTTC
CSVVLPSSYNEQFF
>TRBJ2-5|TRBD1|-|TRBV24-1
TGTGCCACCAGTGACACAGGGGACGATGAGCAGTACTTC
CATSDTGDDEQYF
>TRBJ1-1|-|once|TRBV20-1
TGCAGTGCTACCTCCCAGGGCTTTAACACTGAAGCTTTCTTT
CSATSQGFNTEAFF
>TRBJ2-7|-|few|TRBV10-3
TGTGCCATCTCAGGAGGTGAGGACAGAAACTACGAGCAGTACTTC
CAISGGEDRNYEQYF
>TRBJ2-3|-|many|TRBV5-1
TGCGCCAGCAGCTTGGGGCTGGCAGGCGTTAGCACAGATACGCAGTATTTT
CASSLGLAGVSTDTQYF
>TRBJ2-5|-|few|TRBV20-1
TGCAGTGCTAGTTCACCCGGGACTCTCCAAGGGGAGACCCAGTACTTC
CSASSPGTLQGETQYF
>TRBJ1-1|-|few|TRBV19
TGTGCCAGTAGTCCTGCGGCGGGCACTGAAGCTTTCTTT
CASSPAAGTEAFF
>TRBJ2-5|-|-|TRBV11-2
TGTGCCAGCAGCCCCGCTAGAGGTTGGGAGACCCAGTACTTC
CASSPARGWETQYF
>TRBJ2-7|-|-|TRBV4-1
TGCGCCAGCAGCCAAGAACCCGTGGCAGTTTACAATGAGCAGTACTTC
CASSQEPVAVYNEQYF
>TRBJ2-7|-|-|TRBV28
TGTGCCAGCAGGGCCCGGGTGTCCTACGAGCAGTACTTC
CASRARVSYEQYF
>TRBJ2-1|-|-|TRBV20-1
TGCAGTGCTAGAGTCGGCCCGGATGAGCAGTTCTTC
CSARVGPDEQFF
>TRBJ1-5|-|few|TRBV20-1
TGCAGTGCTGGGGACATGGACCAGCCCCAGCATTTT
CSAGDMDQPQHF
>TRBJ1-1|-|few|TRBV7-6
TGTGCCAGCAGCTTAATGGGGGCGGACACTGAAGCTTTCTTT
CASSLMGADTEAFF
>TRBJ2-7|-|-|TRBV9
TGTGCCAGCAGCGTCGATCAGGGTCCCTACGAGCAGTACTTC
CASSVDQGPYEQYF
>TRBJ2-7|TRBD1|many|TRBV20-1
TGCAGTGCTAGAGTCGACAGGGGGCCTGGGTACGAGCAGTACTTC
CSARVDRGPGYEQYF
>TRBJ2-6|-|few|TRBV27
TGTGCCAGCAGTTTATCTTACGGGGTAACTGGGGCCAACGTCCTGACTTTC
CASSLSYGVTGANVLTF
>TRBJ2-7|-|-|TRBV2
TGTGCCAGCAGGAAGGGACCTCGCCTAACCTACGAGCAGTACTTC
CASRKGPRLTYEQYF
>TRBJ1-1|-|-|TRBV25-1
TGTGCCAGCAGTGAAAATTCCCCCGGAAGGGTCACTGAAGCTTTCTTT
CASSENSPGRVTEAFF
>TRBJ2-1|-|-|TRBV29-1
TGCAGCGACCTCGGGCTAGCCTCCTACAATGAGCAGTTCTTC
CSDLGLASYNEQFF
>TRBJ2-4|-|-|TRBV7-2
TGTGCCAGCAGCCGTGGTTTAGGGGGGGAGTACTTC
CASSRGLGGEYF
>TRBJ1-4|-|few|TRBV20-1
TGCAGTGCTAGGAGGGGGGCAAATGAAAAACTGTTTTTT
CSARRGANEKLFF
>TRBJ2-1|TRBD2|many|TRBV5-1
TGTGCCAGCAGCCTGGGACTAGCGGGGGTTAATGAGCAGTTCTTC
CASSLGLAGVNEQFF
>TRBJ1-1|-|-|TRBV20-1
TGCAGTGCTCATACAAGCGGGGGAAACACTGAAGCTTTCTTT
CSAHTSGGNTEAFF
>TRBJ2-5|-|few|TRBV5-6
TGTGCCAGCACCTGGGGAGAAGAGACCCAGTACTTC
CASTWGEETQYF
>TRBJ2-1|-|-|TRBV6-2/TRBV6-3
TGTGCCAGCAGATTAGCGGCATCCCTGGACAATGAGCAGTTCTTC
CASRLAASLDNEQFF
>TRBJ1-6|-|-|TRBV20-1
TGCGGTGCTACTTTGTCGCGGCAGGTTAATTCACCCCTCCACTTT
CGATLSRQVNSPLHF
>TRBJ2-5|TRBD2|-|TRBV6-4
TGTGCCAGCAGTCCATTAGCGGGGCCTTCAGAGACCCAGTACTTC
CASSPLAGPSETQYF
>TRBJ2-4|-|few|TRBV29-1
TGCAGCGTTGCGATCCAGGCAACCAAAAACATTCAGTACTTC
CSVAIQATKNIQYF
>TRBJ2-1|TRBD1|-|TRBV7-9
TGTGCCAGCAGCTCCAACAGGGGAAACTCCTACAATGAGCAGTTCTTC
CASSSNRGNSYNEQFF
>TRBJ2-2|-|once|TRBV2
TGTGCCAGCAGTGAGGATGGACTACAGACTTTCACCGGGGAGCTGTTTTTT
CASSEDGLQTFTGELFF
>TRBJ1-5|-|-|TRBV7-9
TGTGCCAGCAGCCAGGGGTTAGGGCAAAATCAGCTCCAGCATTTT
CASSQGLGQNQLQHF
>TRBJ1-1|-|-|TRBV4-1
TGCGCCAGCAGCCCGACGGGCCTCTTCTACACTGAAGCTTTCTTT
CASSPTGLFYTEAFF
>TRBJ2-7|-|-|TRBV30
TGTGCCTGGAGCGGTTCAGCTTACGAGCAGTACTTC
CAWSGSAYEQYF
>TRBJ2-1|TRBD2|-|TRBV3-1
TGTGCCAGCAGCCCCCGGATGACTAGCGGATACAATGAGCAGTTCTTC
CASSPRMTSGYNEQFF
>TRBJ2-5|TRBD2|-|TRBV5-1
TGCGCCAGCAGCTTGGCAGGACTAGCTTGGGAGACCCAGTACTTC
CASSLAGLAWETQYF
>TRBJ2-7|TRBD2|-|TRBV27
TGTGCCAGCAGCCGAACTAGCGGGAGAGGCTACGAGCAGTACTTC
CASSRTSGRGYEQYF